The 4 T cell receptor beta chains presented below share a single source sample, sequenced in a study of cytomegalovirus exposure and HLA in healthy donors. Clones were sequenced by immunoSEQ multiplex PCR, and TCRdb holds only the in-frame ones, with some missing. The sample lists about 82,000 clones, 90% to 95% occurring once. Sample: PBMCs. The source of these receptors is a man between 18 and 35 years old in good health and CMV-seronegative.

This clone was recorded once. V gene TRBV7-9 combines with J gene TRBJ2-5; tentative D call: TRBD2 (6 bases). The CDR3 covers 13 residues. The V end lost 5 bases, the J end lost 0 bases, and 7 bases lay between the germline ends. The V gene's germline CDR1 is SEHNR and CDR2 FQNEAQ (reference sequence). Written as DNA, the CDR3 is TGTGCCAGCAGCCGGGACTACCAAGAGACCCAGTACTTC. Protein product: CASSRDYQETQYF.

In nucleotides, the CDR3 is TGTGCCAGCAGTTACGGGACTAGCGGGATCAATGAGCAGTTCTTC. It yields the protein CASSYGTSGINEQFF. This chain connects TRBV6-5 to TRBJ2-1, with 13 bases identical to TRBD2. The CDR3 has 15 amino acids. The germline gives CDR1 MNHEY, CDR2 SVGAGI. V dropped 2 bases and J dropped 6; count of bases not matched to a gene: 1.

This chain uses TRBV7-2 with TRBJ1-2; 7 nucleotides match TRBD1. The CDR3 spans 14 residues. Looked up from germline, CDR1 is SGHTA and CDR2 is FQGNSA. The V gene end was trimmed by 5 bases and the J gene end by 6 bases; junction bases not matched to a gene: 9. The CDR3 DNA reads TGTGCCAGCAGCCCCACTGGACAGGCCGATGGCTACACCTTC. Translated: CASSPTGQADGYTF.

This chain connects TRBV25-1 to TRBJ2-1; TRBD2 matches at 10 bases. V gave up 6 bases and J gave up 1 base; unmatched junction bases: 9. Per the germline V gene, CDR1 is MGHDK and CDR2 is SYGVNS. CDR3 length: 17 amino acids. CDR3 amino acids: CASRRGASGGSYNEQFF. The CDR3, as DNA: TGTGCCAGCAGGCGAGGAGCTAGCGGGGGTTCCTACAATGAGCAGTTCTTC.